This is a list of T cell receptor beta chains from one sample in a study of blood T cells in healthy people across ages. TCRdb re-called the 5' RACE reads through MiXCR, storing one row per CDR3 protein. The data hold hundreds of thousands of distinct CDR3 sequences, with about 54% observed a single time. Sequencing input: blood. The receptors were sampled from a man in his fifties or sixties in good health. CDR3s include the opening cysteine and the closing phenylalanine or tryptophan. Each record gives: V gene, J gene, clone size, D gene, CDR3 protein, CDR3 DNA. A D gene is named only where the DNA matches it firmly. Where a row states a size, it is once, few, many or the class of an expanded clone; other rows omit it.

V: TRBV7-2
J: TRBJ2-1
size: .
D: TRBD1
CDR3: CASSSRTGWGNEQFF
DNA: TGTGCCAGCAGCTCCCGGACAGGATGGGGGAATGAGCAGTTCTTC

V: TRBV9
J: TRBJ2-7
size: .
D: TRBD1
CDR3: CASSVDREGEQYF
DNA: TGTGCCAGCAGCGTCGACAGGGAAGGCGAGCAGTACTTC

V: TRBV5-1
J: TRBJ2-3
size: .
D: .
CDR3: CASSSKRGDTQYF
DNA: TGCGCCAGCAGCTCCAAACGGGGAGATACGCAGTATTTT

V: TRBV11-2
J: TRBJ2-1
size: few
D: .
CDR3: CASSLDGIFPYNEQFF
DNA: TGTGCCAGCAGCTTAGATGGGATTTTCCCCTACAATGAGCAGTTCTTC

V: TRBV6-5
J: TRBJ2-3
size: .
D: .
CDR3: CASSYSALGTRATDTQYF
DNA: TGTGCCAGCAGTTACTCGGCGTTGGGGACAAGGGCCACAGATACGCAGTATTTT

V: TRBV18
J: TRBJ2-3
size: .
D: .
CDR3: CASSPTGFSDTQYF
DNA: TGTGCCAGCTCGCCTACAGGGTTCTCAGATACGCAGTATTTT

V: TRBV5-4
J: TRBJ1-2
size: few
D: .
CDR3: CASSLRTNYGYTF
DNA: TGTGCCAGCAGCTTAAGGACTAACTATGGCTACACCTTC

V: TRBV7-8
J: TRBJ2-1
size: many
D: TRBD2
CDR3: CASSQPGDSGGDDNEQFF
DNA: TGTGCCAGCAGCCAACCAGGGGATAGCGGGGGGGACGACAATGAGCAGTTCTTC

V: TRBV2
J: TRBJ2-5
size: .
D: TRBD2
CDR3: CASAPGTSGVVTQYF
DNA: TGTGCCAGCGCCCCTGGGACTAGCGGGGTTGTGACCCAGTACTTC

V: TRBV5-1
J: TRBJ1-4
size: .
D: .
CDR3: CASSPGKSHEKLFF
DNA: TGCGCCAGCAGCCCGGGGAAATCCCATGAAAAACTGTTTTTT

V: TRBV6-6
J: TRBJ2-1
size: .
D: .
CDR3: CASSYSGTLSAHEQFF
DNA: TGTGCCAGCAGTTACTCCGGGACCCTCTCGGCCCATGAGCAGTTCTTC

V: TRBV4-1
J: TRBJ2-3
size: .
D: .
CDR3: CASSQWSTDTQYF
DNA: TGCGCCAGCAGCCAGTGGAGCACAGATACGCAGTATTTT

V: TRBV11-2
J: TRBJ2-7
size: few
D: .
CDR3: CASSFSTPVGMSSYEQYF
DNA: TGTGCCAGCAGCTTTTCAACCCCTGTCGGGATGAGCTCCTACGAGCAGTACTTC

V: TRBV18
J: TRBJ2-7
size: .
D: .
CDR3: CASSSGDMSYEQYF
DNA: TGTGCCAGCTCGTCAGGGGACATGTCCTACGAGCAGTACTTC

V: TRBV7-9
J: TRBJ1-2
size: .
D: .
CDR3: CASSSTLINYGYTF
DNA: TGTGCCAGCAGCTCTACCCTGATTAACTATGGCTACACCTTC

V: TRBV2
J: TRBJ2-7
size: .
D: .
CDR3: CASGKDSSSYEQYF
DNA: TGTGCCAGCGGAAAGGACAGTAGCTCCTACGAGCAGTACTTC

V: TRBV20-1
J: TRBJ2-7
size: .
D: .
CDR3: CSALTQGYEQYF
DNA: TGCAGTGCCCTCACACAGGGCTACGAGCAGTACTTC

V: TRBV4-2
J: TRBJ2-6
size: many
D: .
CDR3: CASSNSRGAGANVLTF
DNA: TGTGCCAGCAGCAACTCCAGGGGAGCTGGGGCCAACGTCCTGACTTTC

V: TRBV9
J: TRBJ2-3
size: .
D: .
CDR3: CASSEEEGRVVTDTQYF
DNA: TGTGCCAGCAGCGAGGAGGAGGGACGAGTCGTCACAGATACGCAGTATTTT

V: TRBV20-1
J: TRBJ2-3
size: .
D: .
CDR3: CSADLTRDTQYF
DNA: TGCAGTGCTGACCTCACTCGGGATACGCAGTATTTT

V: TRBV28
J: TRBJ2-1
size: once
D: TRBD2
CDR3: CASTQGGSVLFF
DNA: TGTGCCAGCACCCAAGGCGGGAGTGTCCTGTTCTTC

V: TRBV7-2
J: TRBJ1-2
size: .
D: .
CDR3: CASSQTTAPASYGYTF
DNA: TGTGCCAGCAGCCAGACGACGGCCCCGGCTTCCTATGGCTACACCTTC

V: TRBV28
J: TRBJ2-3
size: .
D: .
CDR3: CASSDRDSGTDTQYF
DNA: TGTGCCAGCAGTGACCGGGACTCCGGCACAGATACGCAGTATTTT

V: TRBV2
J: TRBJ2-7
size: few
D: .
CDR3: CASPRARVYEQYF
DNA: TGTGCCAGCCCCCGAGCCCGGGTCTACGAGCAGTACTTC

V: TRBV20-1
J: TRBJ2-3
size: .
D: TRBD2
CDR3: CSAILREVGDTQYF
DNA: TGCAGTGCTATCTTACGGGAGGTAGGGGATACGCAGTATTTT

V: TRBV6-1
J: TRBJ2-3
size: once
D: .
CDR3: CATEIDREAWLLDTQYF
DNA: TGTGCCACCGAAATCGACAGGGAGGCTTGGCTTTTGGATACGCAGTATTTT

V: TRBV6-2/TRBV6-3
J: TRBJ2-7
size: .
D: TRBD2
CDR3: CASSYDSGGHSYNEQYF
DNA: TGTGCCAGCAGTTACGACAGCGGGGGGCACTCCTACAATGAGCAGTACTTC

V: TRBV10-3
J: TRBJ2-5
size: .
D: TRBD1
CDR3: CAISEAQGVDEQYF
DNA: TGTGCCATCAGTGAGGCTCAGGGGGTGGATGAGCAGTACTTC

V: TRBV27
J: TRBJ2-5
size: .
D: TRBD2
CDR3: CASRGLAGGVLWETQYF
DNA: TGTGCCAGCAGGGGACTAGCGGGAGGTGTGCTATGGGAGACCCAGTACTTC

V: TRBV28
J: TRBJ1-2
size: .
D: .
CDR3: CASSFHGYTF
DNA: TGTGCCAGCAGTTTCCATGGCTACACCTTC

V: TRBV4-1
J: TRBJ2-5
size: .
D: .
CDR3: CASSQVGGAETQYF
DNA: TGCGCCAGCAGCCAAGTAGGAGGGGCTGAGACCCAGTACTTC

V: TRBV6-6
J: TRBJ2-5
size: .
D: .
CDR3: CASSYSRAAETQYF
DNA: TGTGCCAGCAGTTACTCCAGGGCAGCGGAGACCCAGTACTTC

V: TRBV27
J: TRBJ2-3
size: few
D: .
CDR3: CASSVKAATDTQYF
DNA: TGTGCCAGCAGTGTGAAGGCAGCGACAGATACGCAGTATTTT

V: TRBV9
J: TRBJ1-1
size: .
D: .
CDR3: CASSSSYTEAFF
DNA: TGTGCCAGCAGCTCGTCCTACACTGAAGCTTTCTTT

V: TRBV11-2
J: TRBJ2-1
size: many
D: TRBD2
CDR3: CASSSLTSGTSYNEQFF
DNA: TGTGCCAGCAGCTCCCTGACTAGCGGGACCTCCTACAATGAGCAGTTCTTC

V: TRBV25-1
J: TRBJ2-7
size: many
D: TRBD2
CDR3: CASSPGGSYEQYF
DNA: TGTGCCAGCAGCCCCGGGGGGTCCTACGAGCAGTACTTC

V: TRBV6-1
J: TRBJ2-1
size: .
D: .
CDR3: CASSETREPHNEQFF
DNA: TGTGCCAGCAGCGAGACGAGGGAGCCACACAATGAGCAGTTCTTC

V: TRBV6-1
J: TRBJ2-5
size: once
D: .
CDR3: CASGAAWGETQYF
DNA: TGTGCCAGCGGAGCGGCTTGGGGAGAGACCCAGTACTTC

V: TRBV4-1
J: TRBJ2-1
size: few
D: TRBD1
CDR3: CASSPRGQGRDEQFF
DNA: TGCGCCAGCAGCCCGAGGGGGCAGGGAAGGGATGAGCAGTTCTTC

V: TRBV20-1
J: TRBJ2-4
size: .
D: .
CDR3: CGAPDSRAAKDIQYF
DNA: TGCGGTGCTCCGGACAGCCGGGCAGCCAAAGACATTCAGTACTTC

V: TRBV15
J: TRBJ2-5
size: .
D: .
CDR3: CATSRDQGGFQETQYF
DNA: TGTGCCACCAGCAGAGATCAGGGCGGTTTCCAAGAGACCCAGTACTTC

V: TRBV20-1
J: TRBJ2-1
size: few
D: TRBD2
CDR3: CSARASGDPASLHEQFF
DNA: TGCAGTGCTAGGGCTAGCGGGGATCCAGCCTCGCTCCATGAGCAGTTCTTC

V: TRBV19
J: TRBJ2-3
size: .
D: .
CDR3: CASRPLRGGADTQYF
DNA: TGTGCCAGTAGACCCCTCAGGGGAGGAGCAGATACGCAGTATTTT

V: TRBV15
J: TRBJ2-5
size: .
D: TRBD1
CDR3: CATSRAGTGEETQYF
DNA: TGTGCCACCAGCAGAGCGGGTACAGGGGAAGAGACCCAGTACTTC